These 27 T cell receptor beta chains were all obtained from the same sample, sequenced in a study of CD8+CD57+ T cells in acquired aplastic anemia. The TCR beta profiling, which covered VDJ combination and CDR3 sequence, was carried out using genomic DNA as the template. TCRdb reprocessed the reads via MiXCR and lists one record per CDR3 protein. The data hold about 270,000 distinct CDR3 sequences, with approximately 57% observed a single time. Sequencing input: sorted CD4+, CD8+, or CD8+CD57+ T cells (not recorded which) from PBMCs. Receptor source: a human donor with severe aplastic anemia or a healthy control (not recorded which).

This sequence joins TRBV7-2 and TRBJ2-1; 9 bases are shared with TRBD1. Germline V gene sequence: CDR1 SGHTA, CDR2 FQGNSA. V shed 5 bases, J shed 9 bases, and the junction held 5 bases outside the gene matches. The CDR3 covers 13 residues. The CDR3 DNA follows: TGTGCCAGCAGCGAGACAGGGGGGGGTGAGCAGTTCTTC. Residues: CASSETGGGEQFF.

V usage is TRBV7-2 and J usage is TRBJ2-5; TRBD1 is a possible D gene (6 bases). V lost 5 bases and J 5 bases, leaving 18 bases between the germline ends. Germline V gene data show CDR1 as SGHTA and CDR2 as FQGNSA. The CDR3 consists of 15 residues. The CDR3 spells CASSHRVGTYETQYF. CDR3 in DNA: TGTGCCAGCAGCCACAGGGTAGGAACCTACGAGACCCAGTACTTC.

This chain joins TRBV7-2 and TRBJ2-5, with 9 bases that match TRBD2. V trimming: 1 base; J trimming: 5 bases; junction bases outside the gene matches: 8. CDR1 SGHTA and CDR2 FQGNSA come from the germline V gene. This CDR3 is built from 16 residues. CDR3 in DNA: TGTGCCAGCAGCTTAGGTCGTCGACTAGCGGTGGAGACCCAGTACTTC. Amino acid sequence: CASSLGRRLAVETQYF.

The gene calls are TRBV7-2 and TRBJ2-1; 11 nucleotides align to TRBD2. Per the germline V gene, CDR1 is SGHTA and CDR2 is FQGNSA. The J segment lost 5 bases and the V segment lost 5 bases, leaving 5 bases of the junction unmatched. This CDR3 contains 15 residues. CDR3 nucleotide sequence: TGTGCCAGCAGCCTCTATAGCGGGGGGGACAATGAGCAGTTCTTC. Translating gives CASSLYSGGDNEQFF. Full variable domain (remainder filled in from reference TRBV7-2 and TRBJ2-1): GAGVSQSPSNKVTEKGKDVELRCDPISGHTALYWYRQSLGQGLEFLIYFQGNSAPDKSGLPSDRFSAERTGGSVSTLTIQRTQQEDSAVYLCASSLYSGGDNEQFFGPGTRLTVL.

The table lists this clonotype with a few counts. This CDR3 reads CASGEVMNTEAFF. The CDR3 region has the DNA TGTGCCAGCGGGGAGGTTATGAACACTGAAGCTTTCTTT. The chain has TRBV2 and TRBJ1-1; no clear D. Germline lookup yields CDR1 SNHLY and CDR2 FYNNEI. The CDR3 loop spans 13 amino acids. V gave up 8 bases and J gave up 0 bases, with 10 bases separating them.

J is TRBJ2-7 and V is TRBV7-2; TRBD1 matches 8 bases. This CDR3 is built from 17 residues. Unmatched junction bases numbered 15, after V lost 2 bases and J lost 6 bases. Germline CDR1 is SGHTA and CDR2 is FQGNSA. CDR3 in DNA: TGTGCCAGCAGCTTAAGAGGAGGTCGGGGACAGGCCTTCGAGCAGTACTTC. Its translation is CASSLRGGRGQAFEQYF.

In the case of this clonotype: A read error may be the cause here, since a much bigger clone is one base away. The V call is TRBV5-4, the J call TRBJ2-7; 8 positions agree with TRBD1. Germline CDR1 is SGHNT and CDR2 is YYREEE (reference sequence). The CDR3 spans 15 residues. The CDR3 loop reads CASRYGQGGSDEQCF. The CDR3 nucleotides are TGTGCCAGCAGATACGGACAGGGCGGGTCGGACGAGCAGTGCTTC.

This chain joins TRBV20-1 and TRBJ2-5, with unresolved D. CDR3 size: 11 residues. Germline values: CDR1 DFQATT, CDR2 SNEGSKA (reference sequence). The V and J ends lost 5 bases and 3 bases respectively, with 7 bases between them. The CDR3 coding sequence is TGCAGTGCTTTAGTGGAAGAGACCCAGTACTTC. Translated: CSALVEETQYF.

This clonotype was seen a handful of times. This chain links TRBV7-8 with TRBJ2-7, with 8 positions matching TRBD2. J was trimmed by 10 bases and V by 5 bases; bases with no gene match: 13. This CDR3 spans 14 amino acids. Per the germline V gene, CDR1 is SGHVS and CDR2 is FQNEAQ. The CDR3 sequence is CASSLPYSGTSQYF. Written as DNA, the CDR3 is TGTGCCAGCAGCCTCCCTTACTCCGGGACTAGTCAGTACTTC. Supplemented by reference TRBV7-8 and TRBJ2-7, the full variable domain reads GAGVSQSPRYKVAKRGQDVALRCDPISGHVSLFWYQQALGQGPEFLTYFQNEAQLDKSGLPSDRFFAERPEGSVSTLKIQRTQQEDSAVYLCASSLPYSGTSQYFGPGTRLTVT.

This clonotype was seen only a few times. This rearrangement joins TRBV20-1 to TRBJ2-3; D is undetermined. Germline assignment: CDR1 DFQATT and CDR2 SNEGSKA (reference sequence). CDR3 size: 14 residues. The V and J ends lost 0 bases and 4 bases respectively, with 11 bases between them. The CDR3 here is CSARDQGSADTQYF. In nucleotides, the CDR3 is TGCAGTGCTAGAGATCAAGGCAGCGCAGATACGCAGTATTTT.

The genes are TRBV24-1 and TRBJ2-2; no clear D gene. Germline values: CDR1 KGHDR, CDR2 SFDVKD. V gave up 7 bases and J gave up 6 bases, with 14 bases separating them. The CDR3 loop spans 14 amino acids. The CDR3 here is CATSAYTPAGELFF. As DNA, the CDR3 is TGTGCCACCAGCGCCTATACACCGGCCGGGGAGCTGTTTTTT.

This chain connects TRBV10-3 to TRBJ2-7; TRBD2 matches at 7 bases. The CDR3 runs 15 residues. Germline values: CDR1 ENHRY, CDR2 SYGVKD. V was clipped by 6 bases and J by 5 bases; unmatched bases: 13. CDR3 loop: CAISPSGLTLDEQYF. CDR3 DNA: TGTGCCATCAGCCCCTCGGGACTAACTCTAGACGAGCAGTACTTC.

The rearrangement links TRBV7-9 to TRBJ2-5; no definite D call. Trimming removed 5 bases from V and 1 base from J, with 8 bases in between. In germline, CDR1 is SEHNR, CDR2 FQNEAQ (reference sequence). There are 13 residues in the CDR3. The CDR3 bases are TGTGCCAGCAGCGCCCCCCCCCAAGAGACCCAGTACTTC. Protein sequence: CASSAPPQETQYF. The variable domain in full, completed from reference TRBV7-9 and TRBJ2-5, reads DTGVSQNPRHKITKRGQNVTFRCDPISEHNRLYWYRQTLGQGPEFLTYFQNEAQLEKSRLLSDRFSAERPKGSFSTLEIQRTEQGDSAMYLCASSAPPQETQYFGPGTRLLVL.

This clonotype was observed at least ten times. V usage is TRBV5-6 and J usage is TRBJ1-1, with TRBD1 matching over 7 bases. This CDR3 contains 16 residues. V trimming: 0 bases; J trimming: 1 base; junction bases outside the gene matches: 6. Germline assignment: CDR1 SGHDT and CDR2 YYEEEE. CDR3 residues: CASSLARRQGNTEAFF. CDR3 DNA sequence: TGTGCCAGCAGCTTGGCCAGACGACAGGGGAACACTGAAGCTTTCTTT. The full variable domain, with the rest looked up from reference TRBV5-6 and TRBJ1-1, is DAGVTQSPTHLIKTRGQQVTLRCSPKSGHDTVSWYQQALGQGPQFIFQYYEEEERQRGNFPDRFSGHQFPNYSSELNVNALLLGDSALYLCASSLARRQGNTEAFFGQGTRLTVV.

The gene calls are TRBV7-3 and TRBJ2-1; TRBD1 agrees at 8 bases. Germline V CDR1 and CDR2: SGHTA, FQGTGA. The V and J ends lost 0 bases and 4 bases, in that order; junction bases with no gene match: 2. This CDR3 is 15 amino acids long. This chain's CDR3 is CASSLTGQGYNEQFF. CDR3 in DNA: TGTGCCAGCAGCTTAACAGGACAGGGTTACAATGAGCAGTTCTTC.

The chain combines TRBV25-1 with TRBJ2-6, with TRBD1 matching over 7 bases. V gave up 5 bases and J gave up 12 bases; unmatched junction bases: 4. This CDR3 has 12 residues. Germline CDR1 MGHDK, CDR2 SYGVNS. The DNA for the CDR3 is TGTGCCAGCAGTCCGAGGGACAGCGTCCTGACTTTC. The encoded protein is CASSPRDSVLTF.

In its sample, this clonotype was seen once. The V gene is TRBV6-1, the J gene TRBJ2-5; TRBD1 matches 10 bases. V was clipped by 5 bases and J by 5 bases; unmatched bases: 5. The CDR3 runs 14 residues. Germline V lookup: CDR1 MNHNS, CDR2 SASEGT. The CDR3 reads CASSPGTGVETQYF. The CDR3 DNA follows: TGTGCCAGCAGTCCCGGGACAGGGGTTGAGACCCAGTACTTC.

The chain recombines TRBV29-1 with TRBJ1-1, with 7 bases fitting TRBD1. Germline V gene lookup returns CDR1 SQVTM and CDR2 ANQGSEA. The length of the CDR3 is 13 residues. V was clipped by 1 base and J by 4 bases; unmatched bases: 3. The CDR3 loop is CSVEGYRGTEAFF. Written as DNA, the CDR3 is TGCAGCGTTGAAGGATACAGGGGCACTGAAGCTTTCTTT.

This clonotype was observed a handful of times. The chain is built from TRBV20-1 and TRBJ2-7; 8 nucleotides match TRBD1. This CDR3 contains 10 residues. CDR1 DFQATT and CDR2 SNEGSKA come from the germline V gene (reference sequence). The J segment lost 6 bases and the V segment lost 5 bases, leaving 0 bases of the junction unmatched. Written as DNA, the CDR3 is TGCAGTGCTGACAGGGGCGAGCAGTACTTC. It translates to CSADRGEQYF.

The CDR3 sequence is CASSPLAGEETQYF. The CDR3, as DNA: TGTGCCAGCTCACCCCTAGCGGGAGAAGAGACCCAGTACTTC. The chain couples TRBV18 to TRBJ2-5; 10 nucleotides match TRBD2. Germline-derived CDR1 and CDR2 are KGHSH and LQKENI. J gave up 3 bases and V 3 bases, and 1 base lay outside the gene matches. The CDR3 totals 14 residues.

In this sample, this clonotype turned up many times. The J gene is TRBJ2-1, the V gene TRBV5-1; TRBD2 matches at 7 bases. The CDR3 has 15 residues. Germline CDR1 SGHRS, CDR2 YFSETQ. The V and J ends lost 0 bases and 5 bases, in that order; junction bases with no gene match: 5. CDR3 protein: CASSLGGGLNNEQFF. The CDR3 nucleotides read TGCGCCAGCAGCTTGGGCGGGGGACTCAACAATGAGCAGTTCTTC. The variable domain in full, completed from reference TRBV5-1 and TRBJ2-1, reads KAGVTQTPRYLIKTRGQQVTLSCSPISGHRSVSWYQQTPGQGLQFLFEYFSETQRNKGNFPGRFSGRQFSNSRSEMNVSTLELGDSALYLCASSLGGGLNNEQFFGPGTRLTVL.

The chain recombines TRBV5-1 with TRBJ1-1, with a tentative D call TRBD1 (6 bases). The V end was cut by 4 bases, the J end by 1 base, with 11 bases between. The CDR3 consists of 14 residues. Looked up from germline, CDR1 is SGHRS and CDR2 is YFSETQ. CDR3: CASSPRGANTEAFF. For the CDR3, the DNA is TGCGCCAGCAGCCCGCGGGGGGCGAACACTGAAGCTTTCTTT.

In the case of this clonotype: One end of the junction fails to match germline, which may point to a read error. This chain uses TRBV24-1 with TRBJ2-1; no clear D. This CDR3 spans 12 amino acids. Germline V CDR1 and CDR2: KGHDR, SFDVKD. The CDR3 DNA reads TGTGCCAGCAGTTCCACGGTCAATGAGCAGTTCTTC. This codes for CASSSTVNEQFF.

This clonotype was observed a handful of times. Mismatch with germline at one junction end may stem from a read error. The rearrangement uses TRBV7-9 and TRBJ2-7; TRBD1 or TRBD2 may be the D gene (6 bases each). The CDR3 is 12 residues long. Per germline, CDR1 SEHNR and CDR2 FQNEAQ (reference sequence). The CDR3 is CASSLGGGEQYF. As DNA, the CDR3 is TGTGCCAGCAGTTTAGGAGGGGGTGAGCAGTACTTC.

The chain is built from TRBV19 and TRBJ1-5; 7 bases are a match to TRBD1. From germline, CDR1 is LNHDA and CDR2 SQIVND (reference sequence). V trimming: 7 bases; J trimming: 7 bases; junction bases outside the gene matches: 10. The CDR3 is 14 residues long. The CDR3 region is CASTHGQERQPQHF. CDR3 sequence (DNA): TGTGCCAGTACCCATGGACAGGAGAGGCAGCCCCAGCATTTT.

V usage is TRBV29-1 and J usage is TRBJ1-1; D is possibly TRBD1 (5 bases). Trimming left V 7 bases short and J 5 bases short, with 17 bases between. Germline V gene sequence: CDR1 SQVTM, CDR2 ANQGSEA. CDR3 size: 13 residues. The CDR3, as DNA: TGCAGCGCCGTCGACTCATGGGGGACTGAAGCTTTCTTT. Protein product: CSAVDSWGTEAFF. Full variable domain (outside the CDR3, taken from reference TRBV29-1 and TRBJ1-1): SAVISQKPSRDICQRGTSLTIQCQVDSQVTMMFWYRQQPGQSLTLIATANQGSEATYESGFVIDKFPISRPNLTFSTLTVSNMSPEDSSIYLCSAVDSWGTEAFFGQGTRLTVV.

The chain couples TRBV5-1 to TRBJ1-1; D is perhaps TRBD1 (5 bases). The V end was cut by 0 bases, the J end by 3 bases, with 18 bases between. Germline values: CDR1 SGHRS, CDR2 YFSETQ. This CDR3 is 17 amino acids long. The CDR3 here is CASSLEGDLPIHTEAFF. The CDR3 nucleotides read TGCGCCAGCAGCTTGGAAGGGGATCTCCCTATTCACACTGAAGCTTTCTTT.